These 31 T cell receptor beta chains originate from one sample sequenced in a study of blood T cell repertoires in COVID-19 (dated by TCRdb to 2020 to 2022). Library preparation was by the immunoSEQ multiplex PCR assay. TCRdb holds this immuneACCESS table with in-frame rearrangements only. Some clones are missing; in checked studies, unresolved V genes explain under half, and the rest has no known cause. The sample table contains hundreds of thousands of clones; only one count was recorded for around 86% of them. Over 1% of the sample belongs to the ten largest clones. What was sequenced was peripheral blood. All receptors come from a man in his 70s with acute or convalescent COVID-19.

The rearrangement joins TRBV6-2 or TRBV6-3 to TRBJ2-1, with 11 bases that match TRBD2. Germline CDR1 MNHEY, CDR2 SVGEGT. The V segment lost 5 bases and the J segment 7 bases; nucleotides outside the gene matches: 7. This CDR3 spans 15 amino acids. CDR3 residues: CASSLSGGALNEQFF. CDR3 DNA: TGTGCCAGCAGTCTTAGCGGGGGGGCTCTAAATGAGCAGTTCTTC.

This clone appeared once. V and J are TRBV30 and TRBJ1-5; 7 nucleotides match TRBD1. V was pared by 1 base and J by 9 bases, with 9 bases of the junction left unmatched. CDR1 GTSNPN and CDR2 SVGIG come from the germline V gene (reference sequence). This CDR3 spans 14 amino acids. CDR3 protein: CAWSAGTATGPQHF. The CDR3 region has the DNA TGTGCCTGGAGTGCCGGGACAGCGACGGGGCCCCAGCATTTT.

The V and J genes are TRBV18 and TRBJ2-1, with TRBD2 matching 13 bases. CDR1 is KGHSH and CDR2 is LQKENI in the germline V gene. The J segment lost 6 bases and the V segment lost 3 bases, leaving 5 bases of the junction unmatched. The CDR3 covers 16 residues. The chain's CDR3 is CASSPGTSGRANEQFF. The CDR3 coding sequence is TGTGCCAGCTCACCGGGCACTAGCGGGAGGGCCAATGAGCAGTTCTTC.

This clone was detected only once. The chain employs TRBV5-1 and TRBJ2-3; 9 nucleotides line up with TRBD2. V shed 0 bases and J 0 bases; nucleotides not matched to a gene: 5. Germline-derived CDR1 and CDR2 are SGHRS and YFSETQ. The CDR3 is 17 residues long. Here the CDR3 DNA reads TGCGCCAGCAGCTTGGATCCTAGCGGGACTAGCACAGATACGCAGTATTTT. Translated: CASSLDPSGTSTDTQYF. The full variable domain, rest sourced from reference TRBV5-1 and TRBJ2-3, is KAGVTQTPRYLIKTRGQQVTLSCSPISGHRSVSWYQQTPGQGLQFLFEYFSETQRNKGNFPGRFSGRQFSNSRSEMNVSTLELGDSALYLCASSLDPSGTSTDTQYFGPGTRLTVL.

The chain combines TRBV5-4 with TRBJ2-1; 12 bases are shared with TRBD1. This CDR3 is 16 amino acids long. The V gene end was trimmed by 5 bases and the J gene end by 1 base; junction bases not matched to a gene: 4. CDR1 and CDR2 (germline): SGHNT, YYREEE (reference sequence). The CDR3 sequence is CASSPGQGASYNEQFF. Written as DNA, the CDR3 is TGTGCCAGCAGTCCGGGACAGGGGGCGTCCTACAATGAGCAGTTCTTC.

This clone was found a few times. CDR3 region: CASSPRASGGETETQYF. The CDR3 coding sequence is TGTGCCAGCAGCCCGAGGGCTAGCGGGGGGGAGACGGAGACCCAGTACTTC. This chain connects TRBV4-2 to TRBJ2-5; TRBD2 matches 12 bases. CDR1 is LGHNA, CDR2 YNFKEQ, per germline. V was pared by 4 bases and J by 5 bases, with 11 bases of the junction left unmatched. The CDR3 is 17 amino acids.

This chain joins TRBV5-1 and TRBJ2-1; the match to TRBD2 covers 8 bases. This CDR3 is 16 amino acids long. J lost 0 bases, V lost 3 bases, and 5 bases had no gene match. The germline V gene encodes CDR1 SGHRS and CDR2 YFSETQ. The CDR3 sequence: CASSSSGRLSYNEQFF. As DNA, the CDR3 is TGCGCCAGCAGCTCTAGCGGGCGACTCTCCTACAATGAGCAGTTCTTC.

The chain links TRBV30 to TRBJ1-4; TRBD1 might be the D (5 bases). V lost 4 bases and J lost 7, with 16 bases in between. Germline CDR1 GTSNPN, CDR2 SVGIG (reference sequence). This CDR3 comprises 14 residues. CDR3 bases: TGTGCCTGGAACCAGGGTTTGGGGATTGAAAAACTGTTTTTT. It translates to CAWNQGLGIEKLFF. Filled out from reference TRBV30 and TRBJ1-4, the complete variable domain reads SQTIHQWPATLVQPVGSPLSLECTVEGTSNPNLYWYRQAAGRGLQLLFYSVGIGQISSEVPQNLSASRPQDRQFILSSKKLLLSDSGFYLCAWNQGLGIEKLFFGSGTQLSVL.

This rearrangement joins TRBV4-1 to TRBJ1-4; D ambiguous. V was trimmed by 1 base and J by 10 bases, leaving 16 bases between them. CDR1 is MGHRA and CDR2 is YSYEKL in the germline V gene. The CDR3 is 15 amino acids. CDR3 DNA sequence: TGCGCCAGCAGCCAAGTGAGGATCCTCGATGGAAAACTGTTTTTT. Translated: CASSQVRILDGKLFF.

V and J are TRBV18 and TRBJ1-3; 8 bases fit TRBD1. V lost 1 base to trimming and J lost 4 bases; unmatched junction nucleotides: 9. Germline V gene sequence: CDR1 KGHSH, CDR2 LQKENI. The CDR3 extends over 17 amino acids. The CDR3 reads CASSPLPVGQGGNTIYF. The CDR3 DNA is TGTGCCAGCTCACCACTTCCAGTTGGACAGGGAGGAAACACCATATATTTT.

The chain employs TRBV28 and TRBJ1-1; possible D gene TRBD1, 5 bases. This CDR3 is 14 amino acids long. Trimming stripped 5 bases from V and 0 bases from J, with 10 bases between. From germline, CDR1 is MDHEN and CDR2 SYDVKM. CDR3 amino acids: CASSAGPMNTEAFF. The CDR3 DNA follows: TGTGCCAGCAGTGCAGGGCCAATGAACACTGAAGCTTTCTTT.

The J gene is TRBJ2-7, the V gene TRBV6-2 or TRBV6-3, with 7 bases matching TRBD2. There are 18 residues in the CDR3. V gave up 1 base and J gave up 0 bases; unmatched junction bases: 12. The germline V gene has CDR1 MNHEY and CDR2 SVGEGT. CDR3 protein: CASSYWVAGGISSYEQYF. CDR3 DNA: TGTGCCAGCAGTTACTGGGTAGCGGGCGGGATCTCCTCCTACGAGCAGTACTTC.

V gene TRBV4-2 combines with J gene TRBJ1-3; D is unresolved. The V end was cut by 0 bases, the J end by 3 bases, with 12 bases between. This CDR3 comprises 16 residues. Per germline, CDR1 LGHNA and CDR2 YNFKEQ. CDR3 protein: CASSQEEGIGGNTIYF. The CDR3, as DNA: TGTGCCAGCAGCCAAGAAGAGGGAATCGGTGGAAACACCATATATTTT.

The rearrangement uses TRBV19 and TRBJ1-2; 9 positions match TRBD1. Germline V CDR1 and CDR2: LNHDA, SQIVND (reference sequence). The CDR3 is 16 residues long. Trimming cost V 5 bases and J 2 bases; bases outside gene matches: 9. The chain's CDR3 is CASSRWGTGKNYGYTF. The CDR3 region has the DNA TGTGCCAGTAGTCGATGGGGGACAGGGAAAAACTATGGCTACACCTTC.

The chain is built from TRBV6-2 or TRBV6-3 and TRBJ2-2, with 7 bases lining up with TRBD2. The J segment lost 6 bases and the V segment lost 4 bases, leaving 11 bases of the junction unmatched. CDR1 MNHEY and CDR2 SVGEGT come from the germline V gene. The CDR3 runs to 16 residues. The CDR3 region is CASSLGGVIIAGELFF. Written as DNA, the CDR3 is TGTGCCAGCAGTTTGGGGGGGGTTATAATTGCCGGGGAGCTGTTTTTT.

This clone was recorded once. The gene calls are TRBV28 and TRBJ2-7; TRBD2 might be the D (5 bases). From germline, CDR1 is MDHEN and CDR2 SYDVKM. The CDR3 covers 15 residues. V dropped 4 bases and J dropped 6 bases, with 19 bases sitting between them. The CDR3 DNA follows: TGTGCCAGCAGTTCCCCTCTTCCTCGAGGGCCCGAGCAGTACTTC. Residues: CASSSPLPRGPEQYF.

The chain uses TRBV3-1 (or the pseudogene TRBV3-2) and TRBJ2-5, with D possibly being TRBD2 (5 bases). The germline V gene encodes CDR1 LGHDT and CDR2 YNNKEL (reference sequence). The CDR3 runs 15 residues. The V end lost 4 bases, the J end lost 5 bases, and 17 bases lay between the germline ends. The CDR3 DNA is TGTGCCAGCAGCCCCACCGGACGGACTCGGGAGACCCAGTACTTC. It specifies CASSPTGRTRETQYF.

The table lists this clone with a count of one. The rearrangement uses TRBV6-1 and TRBJ1-1; 8 bases fit TRBD1. Germline-derived CDR1 and CDR2 are MNHNS and SASEGT. This CDR3 is 18 amino acids long. Trimming at V came to 4 bases and at J to 0 bases, leaving 13 bases not matched to a gene. For the CDR3, the DNA is TGTGCCAGCAGTGCAACCGGGACAGGTTTGGGGTTGAACACTGAAGCTTTCTTT. Translating it yields CASSATGTGLGLNTEAFF.

This sequence joins TRBV21-1 and TRBJ2-7; the DNA was not used to check the table's D call, TRBD1. TRBV21-1 constitutes a pseudogene. The CDR3 sequence is 14 residues long. CDR3 region: CASSASGTGGEQYF. CDR3 DNA sequence: TGTGCCAGCAGCGCGTCCGGGACAGGGGGCGAGCAGTACTTC.

The gene calls are TRBV7-2 and TRBJ2-2; TRBD1 might be the D (5 bases). The CDR3 is made up of 16 amino acids. CDR1 and CDR2 (germline): SGHTA, FQGNSA. Trimming shortened V by 7 bases and J by 0 bases, and 15 bases separated the two germline ends. The CDR3 spells CASTLRGGPNTGELFF. The CDR3 coding sequence is TGTGCCAGCACCCTAAGGGGCGGCCCGAACACCGGGGAGCTGTTTTTT.

V usage is TRBV9 and J usage is TRBJ1-2; D remains unclear. The V end lost 0 bases, the J end lost 1 base, and 7 bases lay between the germline ends. Per germline, CDR1 SGDLS and CDR2 YYNGEE. The CDR3 is 14 residues long. This CDR3 reads CASSVGRGNYGYTF. The DNA of the CDR3 is TGTGCCAGCAGCGTAGGGCGGGGTAACTATGGCTACACCTTC. The full variable domain, rest sourced from reference TRBV9 and TRBJ1-2, is DSGVTQTPKHLITATGQRVTLRCSPRSGDLSVYWYQQSLDQGLQFLIQYYNGEERAKGNILERFSAQQFPDLHSELNLSSLELGDSALYFCASSVGRGNYGYTFGSGTRLTVV.

This chain joins TRBV5-1 and TRBJ2-3, with 13 bases that match TRBD2. V shed 4 bases and J 6 bases; nucleotides not matched to a gene: 11. The CDR3 is made up of 17 amino acids. Germline CDR1 SGHRS, CDR2 YFSETQ. DNA for the CDR3: TGCGCCAGCAGCCGGATCCCGACTAGCGGGGGGACCGATACGCAGTATTTT. Translating it yields CASSRIPTSGGTDTQYF.

This chain connects TRBV19 to TRBJ1-6, with 9 bases fitting TRBD1. The V and J ends lost 6 bases and 10 bases, in that order; junction bases with no gene match: 10. The CDR3 has 15 residues. Germline V lookup: CDR1 LNHDA, CDR2 SQIVND (reference sequence). CDR3 amino acids: CASSATGQGDSPLHF. The CDR3 nucleotides read TGTGCCAGTAGCGCAACGGGACAGGGTGACTCACCCCTCCACTTT.

This clone was counted once. V is TRBV4-3 and J is TRBJ2-2, with 8 bases lining up with TRBD2. Germline V gene data show CDR1 as LGHNA and CDR2 as YSLEER. V dropped 0 bases and J dropped 5; count of bases not matched to a gene: 8. CDR3 length: 17 residues. The CDR3 nucleotides read TGCGCCAGCAGCCAAGACTTTTTCGGGGGGGATACCGGGGAGCTGTTTTTT. It is translated as CASSQDFFGGDTGELFF.

The V call is TRBV7-3, the J call TRBJ2-7, with 9 bases aligning to TRBD2. Germline CDR1 SGHTA, CDR2 FQGTGA. V lost 5 bases and J lost 12; bases outside the gene matches: 11. This CDR3 spans 13 amino acids. The CDR3 DNA is TGTGCCAGCAGCCCTACCCCCGGGACTAGCCCGTACTTC. This sequence encodes CASSPTPGTSPYF.

V usage is TRBV4-1 and J usage is TRBJ1-1; weak D call: TRBD1 (6 bases). V was clipped by 0 bases and J by 4 bases, with 12 bases between them. CDR3 length equals 15 residues. Germline CDR1 and CDR2: MGHRA and YSYEKL. The CDR3 nucleotides are TGCGCCAGCAGCCAAGAGAGGTCAGGGGCCACTGAAGCTTTCTTT. Protein product: CASSQERSGATEAFF.

The CDR3 loop reads CASSQRHGTGDSSNQPQHF. CDR3 nucleotides: TGCGCCAGCAGCCAGCGTCACGGGACAGGGGATTCGAGCAATCAGCCCCAGCATTTT. This chain links TRBV4-3 with TRBJ1-5; 10 nucleotides match TRBD1. The CDR3 is 19 amino acids. V trimming: 3 bases; J trimming: 1 base; junction bases outside the gene matches: 12. CDR1 and CDR2 from the germline V gene are LGHNA and YSLEER.

V and J are TRBV7-9 and TRBJ2-7; 10 nucleotides align to TRBD1. The CDR3 is 14 residues long. Germline values: CDR1 SEHNR, CDR2 FQNEAQ (reference sequence). Trimming at V came to 6 bases and at J to 4 bases, leaving 6 bases not matched to a gene. The CDR3 region is CASSPGQGFYEQYF. CDR3 in DNA: TGTGCCAGCAGTCCGGGACAGGGGTTTTACGAGCAGTACTTC.

Written as DNA, the CDR3 is TGTGCCAGCAGCCCGACAGGGGTGGTGAATCAGCCCCAGCATTTT. Residues: CASSPTGVVNQPQHF. V gene TRBV6-5 combines with J gene TRBJ1-5, with 8 bases aligning to TRBD1. Trimming at V came to 6 bases and at J to 4 bases, leaving 8 bases not matched to a gene. Per the germline V gene, CDR1 is MNHEY and CDR2 is SVGAGI. The CDR3 runs to 15 residues.

The J gene is TRBJ2-5, the V gene TRBV7-2, with D possibly TRBD2 on 5 matching bases. Germline loops: CDR1 SGHTA, CDR2 FQGNSA. CDR3 length: 13 amino acids. The V and J ends lost 5 bases and 1 base respectively, with 8 bases between them. DNA of the CDR3: TGTGCCAGCAGCCCCCGGGGCCAAGAGACCCAGTACTTC. The encoded protein is CASSPRGQETQYF.

The chain is built from TRBV5-1 and TRBJ2-7; D is undetermined. With 0 bases removed from V and 2 bases from J, the gap between germline ends came to 9 bases. Germline V lookup: CDR1 SGHRS, CDR2 YFSETQ. This CDR3 has 14 amino acids. The CDR3 bases are TGCGCCAGCAGCTTGGAGGCAGGCACCTACGAGCAGTACTTC. Translating it yields CASSLEAGTYEQYF.